This is a list of T cell receptor beta chains from one sample in a study of blood T cell repertoires in COVID-19. Using immunoSEQ multiplex PCR, the repertoire was profiled, and TCRdb retains in-frame clones only, with some absent. The sample shows about 66,000 clones, 86% of them seen only once. The sample consisted of peripheral blood. The receptor source for this set is a man in his fifties or sixties with active COVID-19. Each CDR3 is given with its conserved first and last residue. D genes are given only for firm matches. Size is omitted from some rows. Given values are once, few, many or a class for expanded clones.

NA NA TRBJ1-6 TRBV27 CASSLSQGYNSPLHF TGTGCCAGCAGTCTATCTCAGGGGTATAATTCACCCCTCCACTTT
NA NA TRBJ2-5 TRBV7-2 CASSLYGGGETQYF TGTGCCAGCAGCTTATACGGAGGAGGAGAGACCCAGTACTTC
TRBD1 NA TRBJ1-4 TRBV5-1 CASSVSGTGREKLFF TGCGCCAGCAGCGTCTCCGGGACAGGGCGTGAAAAACTGTTTTTT
NA few TRBJ1-3 TRBV9 CASSVGDIDGNTIYF TGTGCCAGCAGCGTAGGGGACATTGATGGAAACACCATATATTTT
TRBD1 NA TRBJ1-1 TRBV18 CASSGQEGNTEAFF TGTGCCAGCTCAGGACAGGAGGGGAACACTGAAGCTTTCTTT
NA NA TRBJ1-2 TRBV19 CASSDRNYGYTF TGTGCCAGTAGTGACAGAAACTATGGCTACACCTTC
NA NA TRBJ2-5 TRBV27 CASRENRADWEETQYF TGTGCCAGCAGGGAGAACAGGGCTGATTGGGAAGAGACCCAGTACTTC
NA NA TRBJ1-2 TRBV7-9 CASSIEGTHHGYTF TGTGCCAGCAGCATAGAAGGGACTCACCATGGCTACACCTTC
NA NA TRBJ2-1 TRBV5-1 CASSLGTGGEPKQFF TGCGCCAGCAGCTTGGGTACCGGAGGGGAGCCGAAGCAGTTCTTC
NA NA TRBJ2-2 TRBV5-8 CASSPVPGVAGELFF TGTGCCAGCAGCCCGGTGCCCGGGGTCGCCGGGGAGCTGTTTTTT
NA NA TRBJ1-5 TRBV6-1 CASSEFYLRSHGNQPQHF TGTGCCAGCAGTGAATTCTATCTCCGTTCTCACGGCAATCAGCCCCAGCATTTT
TRBD1 NA TRBJ2-2 TRBV2 CASISGGNTGELFF TGTGCCAGCATTTCAGGGGGGAACACCGGGGAGCTGTTTTTT
TRBD2 NA TRBJ2-1 TRBV24-1 CATSDPSGNGGNEQFF TGTGCCACCAGTGACCCTAGCGGGAACGGCGGGAATGAGCAGTTCTTC
TRBD1 NA TRBJ2-1 TRBV24-1 CATSDGRDSSYNEQFF TGTGCCACCAGCGATGGCCGGGACAGCTCCTACAATGAGCAGTTCTTC
TRBD2 NA TRBJ2-1 TRBV5-1 CASSRRGGRAYNEQFF TGCGCCAGCAGCCGAAGGGGCGGGAGGGCCTACAATGAGCAGTTCTTC
TRBD1 NA TRBJ2-1 TRBV19 CASRTPGQGAYNEQFF TGTGCCAGTAGGACTCCGGGACAGGGAGCCTACAATGAGCAGTTCTTC
NA NA TRBJ1-4 TRBV9 CASSVSVSATNEKLFF TGTGCCAGCAGCGTATCCGTCAGCGCAACTAATGAAAAACTGTTTTTT
TRBD1 NA TRBJ1-1 TRBV12-3/TRBV12-4 CASGTTGGTEAFF TGTGCCAGCGGGACAACAGGGGGGACTGAAGCTTTCTTT
TRBD1 NA TRBJ1-2 TRBV20-1 CSASLQGGKANYGYTF TGCAGTGCTAGTTTACAGGGGGGCAAAGCTAACTATGGCTACACCTTC
TRBD1 few TRBJ2-1 TRBV11-3 CASSPPTGSSYNEQFF TGTGCCAGCAGCCCACCGACAGGGAGCTCCTACAATGAGCAGTTCTTC
TRBD2 NA TRBJ2-1 TRBV7-9 CASSTGLAGFNEQFF TGTGCCAGCAGCACGGGACTAGCGGGATTCAATGAGCAGTTCTTC
TRBD1 few TRBJ1-2 TRBV29-1 CSAIQDRAVTF TGCAGCGCCATACAGGACAGGGCAGTTACCTTC
TRBD1 NA TRBJ1-5 TRBV18 CASSPGQPRGNQPQHF TGTGCCAGCTCACCGGGACAGCCAAGAGGTAATCAGCCCCAGCATTTT
NA NA TRBJ2-5 TRBV14 CASSQVSFQETQYF TGTGCCAGCAGCCAAGTGTCCTTCCAAGAGACCCAGTACTTC
NA NA TRBJ1-1 TRBV5-6 CASSLPRGAEAFF TGTGCCAGCAGCTTGCCCAGGGGAGCTGAAGCTTTCTTT
NA NA TRBJ1-5 TRBV2 CASSEPPGGGLQPQHF TGTGCCAGCAGTGAACCTCCCGGGGGAGGCCTCCAGCCCCAGCATTTT
TRBD2 NA TRBJ2-1 TRBV6-5 CASRGASGSYNEQFF TGTGCCAGCAGGGGAGCTAGCGGGTCTTACAATGAGCAGTTCTTC
TRBD1 once TRBJ1-2 TRBV18 CASSPRQGGDGYTF TGTGCCAGCTCACCCCGACAGGGCGGGGATGGCTACACCTTC
TRBD1 NA TRBJ1-3 TRBV9 CASSTATGASSGNTIYF TGTGCCAGCAGCACAGCGACAGGGGCCAGCTCTGGAAACACCATATATTTT
TRBD2 NA TRBJ2-3 TRBV5-1 CASSLAGSASGGTSTDTQYF TGCGCCAGCAGCTTGGCCGGGTCGGCTAGCGGGGGGACTAGCACAGATACGCAGTATTTT
TRBD2 NA TRBJ2-3 TRBV6-5 CASSMASGRVDTQYF TGTGCCAGCAGTATGGCTAGCGGGAGGGTAGATACGCAGTATTTT
NA NA TRBJ1-2 TRBV3-1/TRBV3-2 CASSPHRVTGYGYTF TGTGCCAGCAGCCCACACCGGGTTACGGGCTATGGCTACACCTTC
NA NA TRBJ1-2 TRBV2 CASSEQDRYGYTF TGTGCCAGCAGTGAACAGGATCGCTATGGCTACACCTTC
NA NA TRBJ1-2 TRBV19 CASSTDSSYYGYTF TGTGCCAGTAGTACGGACAGCTCCTACTATGGCTACACCTTC
TRBD1 NA TRBJ2-1 TRBV29-1 CSVTRGLGYNEQFF TGCAGCGTTACTAGGGGGCTGGGATACAATGAGCAGTTCTTC
NA NA TRBJ1-5 TRBV7-3 CASSTGSDQPQHF TGTGCCAGCTCGACGGGATCCGATCAGCCCCAGCATTTT
TRBD1 once TRBJ2-7 TRBV19 CASSTQGIPYEQYF TGTGCCAGTAGTACACAGGGGATCCCCTACGAGCAGTACTTC
NA once TRBJ2-5 TRBV5-5 CASSFRLGSQETQYF TGTGCCAGCAGCTTTAGATTAGGGAGCCAAGAGACCCAGTACTTC
TRBD2 NA TRBJ2-3 TRBV5-1 CASSPLGGGSTDTQYF TGCGCCAGCAGCCCCCTTGGGGGGGGGAGCACAGATACGCAGTATTTT
NA once TRBJ1-1 TRBV3-1/TRBV3-2 CASNFGTPNTEAFF TGTGCCAGCAACTTCGGGACACCGAACACTGAAGCTTTCTTT
NA once TRBJ1-2 TRBV6-5 CASREMRAGGYTF TGTGCCAGCAGAGAGATGCGGGCTGGTGGCTACACCTTC
TRBD1 NA TRBJ1-5 TRBV11-2 CASSDGQGSNQPQHF TGTGCCAGCAGCGATGGACAGGGTAGCAATCAGCCCCAGCATTTT
NA few TRBJ1-5 TRBV7-9 CASSLNSQPNQPQHF TGTGCCAGCAGCCTTAACAGTCAGCCCAATCAGCCCCAGCATTTT
TRBD1 NA TRBJ2-2 TRBV7-9 CASSHGTGGNTGELFF TGTGCCAGCAGCCACGGGACAGGGGGAAACACCGGGGAGCTGTTTTTT
TRBD2 NA TRBJ2-5 TRBV5-8 CASGSGSTETQYF TGTGCCAGCGGGAGCGGGAGTACAGAGACCCAGTACTTC
NA NA TRBJ2-1 TRBV2 CASSEFEEEFF TGTGCCAGCAGTGAATTCGAGGAGGAATTCTTC
NA NA TRBJ1-4 TRBV2 CASSEERTNEKLFF TGTGCCAGCAGTGAAGAGAGAACTAATGAAAAACTGTTTTTT
NA NA TRBJ1-6 TRBV6-6 CASSENNSPLHF TGTGCCAGCAGCGAGAATAATTCACCCCTCCACTTT
TRBD1 NA TRBJ2-7 TRBV6-6 CASRDRDHEQYF TGTGCCAGCAGAGACAGGGACCACGAGCAGTACTTC
NA NA TRBJ2-5 TRBV6-2/TRBV6-3 CASSYSRQLSEETQYF TGTGCCAGCAGTTACTCAAGACAGCTATCCGAAGAGACCCAGTACTTC
NA NA TRBJ1-2 TRBV19 CASSSRQVLRGEGIYGYTF TGTGCCAGTAGTAGTCGACAGGTATTACGAGGGGAAGGGATCTATGGCTACACCTTC
TRBD2 few TRBJ2-1 TRBV6-5 CASSVTSGSKTEQFF TGTGCCAGCAGCGTGACTAGCGGGAGTAAGACCGAGCAGTTCTTC
TRBD2 NA TRBJ2-5 TRBV19 CASSSEAGGPVETQYF TGTGCCAGTAGTTCGGAAGCGGGGGGGCCTGTAGAGACCCAGTACTTC
NA NA TRBJ1-6 TRBV7-2 CASSLEEWDSPLHF TGTGCCAGCAGCTTAGAGGAGTGGGATTCACCCCTCCACTTT
NA NA TRBJ1-1 TRBV18 CASSPQSGGTEAFF TGTGCCAGCTCACCCCAATCGGGGGGCACTGAAGCTTTCTTT
TRBD2 NA TRBJ2-5 TRBV5-1 CASSLEVTSVTRGETQYF TGCGCCAGCAGCTTGGAGGTGACTAGCGTCACCCGCGGGGAGACCCAGTACTTC
TRBD2 NA TRBJ2-3 TRBV12-5 CASGSGTGGGITDTQYF TGTGCTAGTGGTTCTGGTACTGGCGGGGGGATCACAGATACGCAGTATTTT
TRBD1 few TRBJ2-3 TRBV2 CASRVGTEDTQYF TGTGCCAGCAGGGTTGGGACAGAAGATACGCAGTATTTT
NA NA TRBJ2-2 TRBV7-3 CASSSRVTNTGELFF TGTGCCAGCAGCTCGCGGGTCACAAACACCGGGGAGCTGTTTTTT
NA NA TRBJ1-5 TRBV5-6 CASSLGVQATTHF TGTGCCAGCAGCTTGGGGGTACAGGCTACCACGCATTTT